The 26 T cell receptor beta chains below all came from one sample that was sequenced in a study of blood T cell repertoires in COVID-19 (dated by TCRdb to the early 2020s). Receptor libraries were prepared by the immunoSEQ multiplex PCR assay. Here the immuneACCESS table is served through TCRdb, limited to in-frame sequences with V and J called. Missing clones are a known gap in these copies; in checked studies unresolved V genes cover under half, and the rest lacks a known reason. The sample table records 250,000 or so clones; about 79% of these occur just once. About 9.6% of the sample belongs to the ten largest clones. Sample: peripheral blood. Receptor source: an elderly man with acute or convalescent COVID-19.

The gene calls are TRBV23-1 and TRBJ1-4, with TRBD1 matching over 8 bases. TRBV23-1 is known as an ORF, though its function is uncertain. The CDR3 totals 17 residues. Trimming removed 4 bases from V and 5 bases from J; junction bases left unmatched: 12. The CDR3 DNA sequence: TGCGCCAGCAGTCCTCTTGTGTCGGGACAGGAGAATGAAAAACTGTTTTTT. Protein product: CASSPLVSGQENEKLFF.

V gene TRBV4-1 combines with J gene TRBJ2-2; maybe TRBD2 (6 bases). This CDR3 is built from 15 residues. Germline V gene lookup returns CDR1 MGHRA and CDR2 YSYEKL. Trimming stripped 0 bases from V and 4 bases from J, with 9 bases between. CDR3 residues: CASSQDGGATGELFF. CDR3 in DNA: TGCGCCAGCAGCCAAGATGGCGGGGCCACCGGGGAGCTGTTTTTT.

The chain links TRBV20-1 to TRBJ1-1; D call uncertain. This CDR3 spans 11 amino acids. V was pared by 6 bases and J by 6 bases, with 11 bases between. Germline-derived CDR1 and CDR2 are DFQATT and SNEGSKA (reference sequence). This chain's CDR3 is CSAGKEAEAFF. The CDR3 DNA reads TGCAGTGCCGGTAAAGAGGCTGAAGCTTTCTTT.

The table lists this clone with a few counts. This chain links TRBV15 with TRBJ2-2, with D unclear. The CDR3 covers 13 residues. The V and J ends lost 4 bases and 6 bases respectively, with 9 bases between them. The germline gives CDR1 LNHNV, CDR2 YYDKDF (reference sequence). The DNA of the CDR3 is TGTGCCACCAGCATACCTGGGCCCGGGGAGCTGTTTTTT. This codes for CATSIPGPGELFF.

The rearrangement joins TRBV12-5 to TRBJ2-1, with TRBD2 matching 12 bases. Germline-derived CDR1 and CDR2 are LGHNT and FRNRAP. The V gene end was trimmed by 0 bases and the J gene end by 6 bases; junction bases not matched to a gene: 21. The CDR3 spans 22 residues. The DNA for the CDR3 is TGTGCTAGTGGTTTGGTACAGCAGGCAGAAAGACTAGCGGGGGATAAAAGCAATGAGCAGTTCTTC. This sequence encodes CASGLVQQAERLAGDKSNEQFF.

CDR3 sequence reads: CASSDSNYGYTF. Here the CDR3 DNA reads TGTGCCAGCAGTGATAGTAACTATGGCTACACCTTC. V is TRBV6-1 and J is TRBJ1-2; D remains ambiguous. Trimming stripped 3 bases from V and 1 base from J, with 3 bases between. Germline V gene lookup returns CDR1 MNHNS and CDR2 SASEGT. The CDR3 has 12 amino acids.

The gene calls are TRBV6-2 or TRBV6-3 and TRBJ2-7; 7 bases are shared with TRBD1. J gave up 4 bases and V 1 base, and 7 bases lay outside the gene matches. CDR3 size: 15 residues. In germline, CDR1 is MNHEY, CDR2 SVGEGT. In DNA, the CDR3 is TGTGCCAGCAGTTACTATCCGGGACAGCATTACGAGCAGTACTTC. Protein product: CASSYYPGQHYEQYF.

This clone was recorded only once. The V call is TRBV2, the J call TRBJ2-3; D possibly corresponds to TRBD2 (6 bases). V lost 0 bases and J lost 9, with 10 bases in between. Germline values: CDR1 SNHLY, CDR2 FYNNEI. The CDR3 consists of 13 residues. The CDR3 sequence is CASSEAWGGTQYF. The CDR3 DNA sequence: TGTGCCAGCAGTGAAGCTTGGGGAGGCACGCAGTATTTT.

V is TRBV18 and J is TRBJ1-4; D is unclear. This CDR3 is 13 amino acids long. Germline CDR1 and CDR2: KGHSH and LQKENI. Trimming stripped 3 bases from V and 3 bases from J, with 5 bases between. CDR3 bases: TGTGCCAGCTCACCCCCGTCTAATGAAAAACTGTTTTTT. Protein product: CASSPPSNEKLFF. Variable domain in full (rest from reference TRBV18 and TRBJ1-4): NAGVMQNPRHLVRRRGQEARLRCSPMKGHSHVYWYRQLPEEGLKFMVYLQKENIIDESGMPKERFSAEFPKEGPSILRIQQVVRGDSAAYFCASSPPSNEKLFFGSGTQLSVL.

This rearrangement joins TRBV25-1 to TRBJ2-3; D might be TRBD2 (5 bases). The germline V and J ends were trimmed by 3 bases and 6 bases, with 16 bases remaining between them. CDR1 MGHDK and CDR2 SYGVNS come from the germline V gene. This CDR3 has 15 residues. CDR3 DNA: TGTGCCAGCAGTGAGGCAGCGGAGTTTATGGATACGCAGTATTTT. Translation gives CASSEAAEFMDTQYF. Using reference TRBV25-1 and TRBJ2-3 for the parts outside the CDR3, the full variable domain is EADIYQTPRYLVIGTGKKITLECSQTMGHDKMYWYQQDPGMELHLIHYSYGVNSTEKGDLSSESTVSRIRTEHFPLTLESARPSHTSQYLCASSEAAEFMDTQYFGPGTRLTVL.

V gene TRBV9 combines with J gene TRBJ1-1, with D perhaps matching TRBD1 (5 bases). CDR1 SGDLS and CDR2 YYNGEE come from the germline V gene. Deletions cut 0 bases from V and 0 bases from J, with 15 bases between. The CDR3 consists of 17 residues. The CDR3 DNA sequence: TGTGCCAGCAGCGTAGAGGGGTCTATTTCAATGAACACTGAAGCTTTCTTT. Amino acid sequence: CASSVEGSISMNTEAFF.

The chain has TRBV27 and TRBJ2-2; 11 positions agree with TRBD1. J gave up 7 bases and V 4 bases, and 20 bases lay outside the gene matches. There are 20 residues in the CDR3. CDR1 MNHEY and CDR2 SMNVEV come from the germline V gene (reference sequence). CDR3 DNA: TGTGCCAGCAGTTCCCAGATCCCCCTTTTGAGGACAGGGGGCAACGGGGAGCTGTTTTTT. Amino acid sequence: CASSSQIPLLRTGGNGELFF.

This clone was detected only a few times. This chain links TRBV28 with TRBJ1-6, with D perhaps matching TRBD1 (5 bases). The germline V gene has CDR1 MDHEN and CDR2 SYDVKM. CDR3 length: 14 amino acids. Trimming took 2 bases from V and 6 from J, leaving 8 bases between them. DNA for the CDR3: TGTGCCAGCAGTTTAGGACATAGTAATTCACCCCTCCACTTT. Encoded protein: CASSLGHSNSPLHF.

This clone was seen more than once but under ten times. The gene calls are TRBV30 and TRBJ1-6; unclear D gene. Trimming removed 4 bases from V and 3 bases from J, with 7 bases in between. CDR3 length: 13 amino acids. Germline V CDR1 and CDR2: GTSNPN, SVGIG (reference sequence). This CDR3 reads CAWKRDYNSPLHF. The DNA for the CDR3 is TGTGCCTGGAAGAGGGACTATAATTCACCCCTCCACTTT.

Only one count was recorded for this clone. This CDR3 is CASIKQTGDPYEQYF. The CDR3 DNA reads TGTGCCAGCATCAAACAGACAGGAGATCCTTACGAGCAGTACTTC. The chain combines TRBV6-6 with TRBJ2-7; TRBD1 is a possible D gene (6 bases). V was clipped by 7 bases and J by 4 bases, with 20 bases between them. The CDR3 is 15 amino acids. Germline CDR1 MNHNY, CDR2 SVGAGI (reference sequence).

The CDR3 DNA sequence: TGTGCCAGCAGTTACTCATCCAGGGGGGGCAATCAGCCCCAGCATTTT. It specifies CASSYSSRGGNQPQHF. The genes are TRBV6-2 or TRBV6-3 and TRBJ1-5; 7 positions agree with TRBD1. In germline, CDR1 is MNHEY, CDR2 SVGEGT. The CDR3 has 16 amino acids. Trimming removed 0 bases from V and 2 bases from J; junction bases left unmatched: 4.

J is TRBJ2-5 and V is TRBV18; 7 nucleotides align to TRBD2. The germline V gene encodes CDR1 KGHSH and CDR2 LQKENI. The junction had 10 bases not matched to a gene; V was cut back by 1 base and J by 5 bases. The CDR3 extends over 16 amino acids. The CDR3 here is CASSPRVAGTKETQYF. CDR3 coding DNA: TGTGCCAGCTCACCACGGGTAGCGGGCACGAAGGAGACCCAGTACTTC.

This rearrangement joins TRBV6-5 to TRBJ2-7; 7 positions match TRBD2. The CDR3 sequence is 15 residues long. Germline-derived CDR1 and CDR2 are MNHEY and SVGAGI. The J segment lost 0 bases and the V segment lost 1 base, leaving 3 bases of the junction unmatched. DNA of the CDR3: TGTGCCAGCAGTTACTGGGGAGGGAGCTCCTACGAGCAGTACTTC. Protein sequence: CASSYWGGSSYEQYF.

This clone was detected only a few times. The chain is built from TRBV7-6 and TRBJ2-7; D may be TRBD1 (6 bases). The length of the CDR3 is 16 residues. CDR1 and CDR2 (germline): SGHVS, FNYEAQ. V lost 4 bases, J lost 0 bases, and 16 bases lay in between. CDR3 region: CASSSTGRGSSYEQYF. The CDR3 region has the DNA TGTGCCAGCAGCTCCACGGGCAGGGGAAGCTCCTACGAGCAGTACTTC.

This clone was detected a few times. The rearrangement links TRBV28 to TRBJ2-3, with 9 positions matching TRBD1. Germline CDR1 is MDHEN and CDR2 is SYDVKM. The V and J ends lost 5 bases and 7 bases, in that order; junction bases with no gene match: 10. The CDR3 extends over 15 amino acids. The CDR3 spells CASSRPQDRGHTQYF. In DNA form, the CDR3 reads TGTGCCAGCAGTCGGCCCCAGGACAGGGGACATACGCAGTATTTT.

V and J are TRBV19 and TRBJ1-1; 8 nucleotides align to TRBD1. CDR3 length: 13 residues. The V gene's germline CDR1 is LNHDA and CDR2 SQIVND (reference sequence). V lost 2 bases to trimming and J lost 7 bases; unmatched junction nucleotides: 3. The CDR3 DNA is TGTGCCAGTAGTATACAGGGGGCTAATGAAGCTTTCTTT. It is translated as CASSIQGANEAFF.

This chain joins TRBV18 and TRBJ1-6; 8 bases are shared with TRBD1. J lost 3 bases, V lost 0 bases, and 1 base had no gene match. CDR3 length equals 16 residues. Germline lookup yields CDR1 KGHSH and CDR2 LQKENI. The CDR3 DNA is TGTGCCAGCTCACCACCTGGACAGGGCTATAATTCACCCCTCCACTTT. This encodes CASSPPGQGYNSPLHF. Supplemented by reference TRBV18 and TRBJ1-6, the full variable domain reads NAGVMQNPRHLVRRRGQEARLRCSPMKGHSHVYWYRQLPEEGLKFMVYLQKENIIDESGMPKERFSAEFPKEGPSILRIQQVVRGDSAAYFCASSPPGQGYNSPLHFGNGTRLTVT.

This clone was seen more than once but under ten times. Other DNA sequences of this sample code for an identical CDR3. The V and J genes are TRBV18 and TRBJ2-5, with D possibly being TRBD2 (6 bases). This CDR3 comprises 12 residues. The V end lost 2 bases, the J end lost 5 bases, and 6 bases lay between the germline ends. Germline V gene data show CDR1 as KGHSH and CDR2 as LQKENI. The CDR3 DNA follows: TGTGCCAGCTCACCAGGGGGGGAGACCCAGTACTTC. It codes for CASSPGGETQYF.

The CDR3 sequence is CASSTRGGRDEKLFF. The DNA of the CDR3 is TGCGCCAGCAGCACCCGCGGGGGGCGGGATGAAAAACTGTTTTTT. The V and J genes are TRBV5-1 and TRBJ1-4; perhaps TRBD1 as D (6 bases). This CDR3 comprises 15 residues. Germline V gene sequence: CDR1 SGHRS, CDR2 YFSETQ. The V and J ends lost 4 bases and 6 bases respectively, with 16 bases between them.

This CDR3 reads CASSPRSRETIYNEQFF. The CDR3 DNA sequence: TGTGCCAGCAGCCCTCGGTCACGGGAGACTATCTACAATGAGCAGTTCTTC. The chain recombines TRBV9 with TRBJ2-1; a possible D gene is TRBD2 (6 bases). Germline values: CDR1 SGDLS, CDR2 YYNGEE. Trimming took 4 bases from V and 3 from J, leaving 20 bases between them. The length of the CDR3 is 17 residues.

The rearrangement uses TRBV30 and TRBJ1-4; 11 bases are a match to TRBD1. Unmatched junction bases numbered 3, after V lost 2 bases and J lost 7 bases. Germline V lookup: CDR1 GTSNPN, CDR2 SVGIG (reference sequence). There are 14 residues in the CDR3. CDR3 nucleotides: TGTGCCTGGAGTACAGGACAGGGGGCTGAAAAACTGTTTTTT. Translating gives CAWSTGQGAEKLFF.